This T cell receptor beta chain originates from a study of T cell responses to AZD1222 COVID-19 vaccine. This clone was counted a single time. Its specificity is not known. The study, taken as a whole, reports: Baseline seropositives among AZD1222 recipients totaled only 5 to 7. Females outnumbered males among donors, who were mostly white British; clonal diversity was possibly underestimated. Samples come after the peak T cell response, not at day 14. Vaccine-associated CD4 TCRs spanned spike, dominant at 160-218 and 743-854.

Sequenced by immunoSEQ multiplex PCR; TCRdb stores in-frame clones only, minus some. The sample has 130,000 or so clones, approximately 94% seen once; the top ten hold approximately 7%. The sequencing used peripheral blood, collected on day 0 of AZD1222 vaccination. The receptor's source is an adult in good health.

CDR3 sequence (DNA): TGTGCTAGTGGTTTGGGACCCGGGACAGGGGGATCTGAAGCTTTCTTT. This codes for CASGLGPGTGGSEAFF. This chain connects TRBV12-5 to TRBJ1-1, with 11 bases aligning to TRBD1. The length of the CDR3 is 16 residues. Germline V gene lookup returns CDR1 LGHNT and CDR2 FRNRAP. V lost 1 base to trimming and J lost 6 bases; unmatched junction nucleotides: 7.